This TCR beta chain was captured in a study of cytomegalovirus exposure and HLA in healthy donors. Study background: A data release that came early held some 84 million unique TCRs from HLA-typed donors. Study-level findings and limits: Published work reported that the classifier diagnosed cytomegalovirus status with high specificity and sensitivity. The presence/absence work took it that sequencing depth was about the same across donors.

Germline V CDR1 and CDR2: KGHSH, LQKENI. The CDR3 totals 15 residues. V was clipped by 5 bases and J by 6 bases; unmatched bases: 5. Worth noting for this clone: Its antigen is undetermined.

13 Jbeta primers and 60 Vbeta primers were used for the PCR. Clones were read by immunoSEQ multiplex PCR, and TCRdb kept only the in-frame ones, dropping some. Of fewer than 200,000 clones listed, 75% to 80% are singletons. This TCR came from a woman aged 45-65 years in good health and CMV-seropositive. Sample: PBMCs. The chain links TRBV18 to TRBJ2-1; TRBD2 agrees at 12 bases. CDR3 nucleotides: TGTGCCAGCTCAGCTAGCGGGGGGGCTGGCAATGAGCAGTTCTTC. Encoded protein: CASSASGGAGNEQFF.